This TCR beta chain originates from a study of T cell responses to AZD1222 COVID-19 vaccine. Remarks on this clone: Its antigen is unknown.

The data were produced by immunoSEQ multiplex PCR, yet TCRdb's version contains in-frame clones alone and is incomplete. The data hold 150,000 to 180,000 clones, with over 80% observed a single time. V was pared by 5 bases and J by 7 bases, with 11 bases between. The germline V gene has CDR1 PRHDT and CDR2 FYEKMQ (reference sequence). CDR3 length: 12 amino acids. Study-wide results and caveats: At baseline, just six AZD1222 recipients tested seropositive. Spike-specific TCR breadth and depth went up after people got two AZD1222 doses. Donors were largely white British and mainly female; clonal diversity was possibly underestimated. Unmutated variant regions are reportedly the target of nearly half of TCRs that are spike-specific.

This sequence joins TRBV13 and TRBJ1-1; D possibly corresponds to TRBD1 (5 bases). This TCR was sampled from an adult who received the AZD1222 COVID-19 vaccine. The material sequenced was peripheral blood, taken 28 days after the second AZD1222 dose. In DNA form, the CDR3 reads TGTGCCAGCAGCCGGGATGACAGTGAAGCTTTCTTT. Residues: CASSRDDSEAFF. Filled out from reference TRBV13 and TRBJ1-1, the complete variable domain reads AAGVIQSPRHLIKEKRETATLKCYPIPRHDTVYWYQQGPGQDPQFLISFYEKMQSDKGSIPDRFSAQQFSDYHSELNMSSLELGDSALYFCASSRDDSEAFFGQGTRLTVV.